This TCR beta chain is from a study of blood T cell repertoires in COVID-19. Study summary: Material from acute and convalescent COVID-19 was sourced from the United States, Italy and Spain. PBMCs, B-cell-depleted T cells, or T cells were the source of the cDNA or gDNA that made up the material.

CDR3 length equals 16 residues. Looked up from germline, CDR1 is SGHRS and CDR2 is YFSETQ. The junction had 9 bases not matched to a gene; V was cut back by 7 bases and J by 0 bases. The authors' processing: Estimates of nucleated cell counts were drawn from the amplification of reference gene primers. Clones were sequenced by immunoSEQ multiplex PCR, and TCRdb holds only the in-frame ones, with some missing. From that table come the V and J calls and clone size; the DNA was used to work out D and trimming. The sample comprises roughly 200,000 clones, around 80% of which are singletons, and less than 15% rests with the top ten.

This receptor was taken from a man aged 50 or older who had recovered from COVID-19. The chain is built from TRBV5-1 and TRBJ2-5, with 10 nucleotides matching TRBD2. Sequencing was done on a sample of peripheral blood. CDR3 sequence: CASGSGRDPYQETQYF. CDR3 in DNA: TGCGCCAGCGGCAGCGGGAGGGATCCGTACCAAGAGACCCAGTACTTC.